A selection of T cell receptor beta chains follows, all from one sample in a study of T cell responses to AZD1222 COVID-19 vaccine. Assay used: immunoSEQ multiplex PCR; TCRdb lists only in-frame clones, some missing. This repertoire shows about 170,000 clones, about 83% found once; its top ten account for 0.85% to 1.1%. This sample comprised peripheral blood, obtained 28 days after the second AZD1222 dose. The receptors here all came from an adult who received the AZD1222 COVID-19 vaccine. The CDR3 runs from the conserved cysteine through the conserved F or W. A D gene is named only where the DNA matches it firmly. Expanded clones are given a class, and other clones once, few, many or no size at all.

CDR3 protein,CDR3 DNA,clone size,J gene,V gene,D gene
CASSLTGGNSPLHF,TGTGCCAGCAGTCTAACCGGGGGGAATTCACCCCTCCACTTT,.,TRBJ1-6,TRBV27,.
CASSGELNSPLHF,TGTGCCAGCAGTGGGGAGCTAAATTCACCCCTCCACTTT,.,TRBJ1-6,TRBV6-4,.
CASSPGVGEKLFF,TGTGCCAGCAGCCCGGGGGTTGGAGAAAAACTGTTTTTT,.,TRBJ1-4,TRBV11-2,.
CAWRGGLGQPQHF,TGTGCCTGGAGGGGAGGGCTTGGTCAGCCCCAGCATTTT,.,TRBJ1-5,TRBV30,.
CASSQGHQTGNTIYF,TGCGCCAGCAGCCAAGGGCACCAGACTGGAAACACCATATATTTT,.,TRBJ1-3,TRBV4-1,.
CSASRTDEAFF,TGCAGTGCTTCCCGGACAGATGAAGCTTTCTTT,.,TRBJ1-1,TRBV20-1,.
CASSLGGSEQFF,TGTGCCAGCAGTTTGGGAGGGTCTGAGCAGTTCTTC,.,TRBJ2-1,TRBV12-3/TRBV12-4,TRBD2
CASSLMVEAFF,TGTGCCAGCAGCTTGATGGTTGAAGCTTTCTTT,few,TRBJ1-1,TRBV5-8,.
CASSLGQGYGYTF,TGTGCCAGCAGCCTAGGACAGGGGTATGGCTACACCTTT,.,TRBJ1-2,TRBV9,TRBD1
CASSPENGYGYTF,TGTGCCAGCAGCCCAGAAAATGGCTATGGCTACACCTTC,once,TRBJ1-2,TRBV6-4,.
CASSPGHVGLTEAFF,TGTGCCAGCAGCCCGGGACACGTGGGCTTAACTGAAGCTTTCTTT,.,TRBJ1-1,TRBV7-2,.
CASRPDRGYGYTF,TGCGCCAGCCGCCCGGACAGGGGCTATGGCTACACCTTC,.,TRBJ1-2,TRBV4-3,TRBD1
CASSPLSGWYEQYF,TGTGCCAGCAGCCCCCTGTCAGGGTGGTACGAGCAGTACTTC,.,TRBJ2-7,TRBV14,.
CASSFTSDTQYF,TGTGCCAGCAGTTTCACCTCAGATACGCAGTATTTT,once,TRBJ2-3,TRBV12-3/TRBV12-4,.
CASGWVGSADGYTF,TGTGCCAGTGGGTGGGTCGGCTCTGCGGATGGCTACACCTTC,.,TRBJ1-2,TRBV19,.
CASSHGQTYEQYF,TGTGCCAGCAGTCACGGACAGACCTACGAGCAGTACTTC,.,TRBJ2-7,TRBV7-2,.